This T cell receptor beta chain originates from a study of blood T cell repertoires in COVID-19. V lost 6 bases to trimming and J lost 7 bases, with 12 bases between them. The length of the CDR3 is 12 residues. Germline CDR1 KGHSH, CDR2 LQKENI. Profiled with immunoSEQ multiplex PCR; TCRdb holds only in-frame clones, not every one. The sample carries around 340,000 clones, about 86% recorded once. Sequencing was done on a sample of PBMCs or T cells enriched from blood (not recorded which). This sequence joins TRBV18 and TRBJ2-5, with D perhaps matching TRBD1 (6 bases). This TCR came from a woman aged 40-49 years with acute COVID-19. CDR3 DNA sequence: TGTGCCAGCTCCCGGGACATGGGGACCCAGTACTTC. Translation gives CASSRDMGTQYF. Based on the CDR3 plus reference TRBV18 and TRBJ2-5, the full variable domain is NAGVMQNPRHLVRRRGQEARLRCSPMKGHSHVYWYRQLPEEGLKFMVYLQKENIIDESGMPKERFSAEFPKEGPSILRIQQVVRGDSAAYFCASSRDMGTQYFGPGTRLLVL.